One and the same sample provided the 22 T cell receptor beta chains below, sequenced in a study of T cell responses to AZD1222 COVID-19 vaccine. Sequencing used immunoSEQ multiplex PCR; TCRdb keeps in-frame clones, though not all of them. The sample lists some 180,000 clones; about nine tenths were seen once. Sequences were derived from peripheral blood, sampled 28 days after the second AZD1222 dose. The receptors stem from an adult who received the AZD1222 COVID-19 vaccine.

This sequence joins TRBV7-2 and TRBJ2-5; tentative D call: TRBD1 (5 bases). Germline CDR1 reads SGHTA; CDR2 reads FQGNSA. This CDR3 has 14 amino acids. V was trimmed by 2 bases and J by 2 bases, leaving 9 bases between them. The CDR3 sequence: CASSLQGRQETQYF. The CDR3 DNA reads as TGTGCCAGCAGCTTACAGGGCCGTCAAGAGACCCAGTACTTC.

The chain combines TRBV18 with TRBJ2-2; 9 nucleotides agree with TRBD2. Per the germline V gene, CDR1 is KGHSH and CDR2 is LQKENI. This CDR3 is 16 amino acids long. The junction had 8 bases not matched to a gene; V was cut back by 3 bases and J by 6 bases. In nucleotides, the CDR3 is TGTGCCAGCTCACCCCAGCCGGGACTAGCATCCGGGGAGCTGTTTTTT. Translation gives CASSPQPGLASGELFF.

This clone has a single count. The chain couples TRBV27 to TRBJ2-2; 8 nucleotides align to TRBD2. The CDR3 extends over 17 amino acids. The ends lost 1 base at V and 4 bases at J; junction bases unmatched: 8. The germline gives CDR1 MNHEY, CDR2 SMNVEV (reference sequence). DNA of the CDR3: TGTGCCAGCAGTTTATATGGGACTAGGTCCCCCACCGGGGAGCTGTTTTTT. Amino acids: CASSLYGTRSPTGELFF.

This chain links TRBV4-1 with TRBJ2-3; D unresolved. The V gene's germline CDR1 is MGHRA and CDR2 YSYEKL. The CDR3 spans 15 residues. V was trimmed by 1 base and J by 2 bases, leaving 10 bases between them. The CDR3 protein is CASSQGPRPTDTQYF. Here the CDR3 DNA reads TGCGCCAGCAGCCAAGGTCCTAGACCCACAGATACGCAGTATTTT.

The chain couples TRBV7-9 to TRBJ2-3, with 14 bases that match TRBD2. The CDR3 runs to 18 residues. CDR1 is SEHNR and CDR2 is FQNEAQ in the germline V gene (reference sequence). Trimming at V came to 5 bases and at J to 1 base, leaving 8 bases not matched to a gene. CDR3 bases: TGTGCCAGCAGCCAGACTAGCGGGAGGGGGAGCGGCACAGATACGCAGTATTTT. As protein: CASSQTSGRGSGTDTQYF.

The chain recombines TRBV7-9 with TRBJ2-7, with a weak D call TRBD1 (5 bases). Germline V CDR1 and CDR2: SEHNR, FQNEAQ (reference sequence). Trimming shortened V by 0 bases and J by 3 bases, and 6 bases separated the two germline ends. This CDR3 has 13 amino acids. The CDR3 protein is CASSLAQGYEQYF. The CDR3 DNA follows: TGTGCCAGCAGCTTAGCTCAGGGCTACGAGCAGTACTTC.

The gene calls are TRBV25-1 and TRBJ1-2; D not resolved. V gave up 4 bases and J gave up 2 bases, with 11 bases separating them. There are 14 residues in the CDR3. Germline CDR1 reads MGHDK; CDR2 reads SYGVNS. The CDR3 DNA reads TGTGCCAGCAGTGGACGGGCCCTCAACTATGGCTACACCTTC. It is translated as CASSGRALNYGYTF.

CDR3 nucleotides: TGTGCCAGCAGCTTGGTGGGGGGGCTAGACACCGGGGAGCTGTTTTTT. Translation gives CASSLVGGLDTGELFF. The rearrangement links TRBV5-4 to TRBJ2-2; D may be TRBD2 (7 bases). Germline V gene data show CDR1 as SGHNT and CDR2 as YYREEE (reference sequence). CDR3 size: 16 residues. V shed 0 bases and J shed 3 bases, with 12 bases lying between them.

This rearrangement joins TRBV7-9 to TRBJ1-2, with 10 bases aligning to TRBD1. The CDR3 runs 14 residues. The J segment lost 8 bases and the V segment lost 5 bases, leaving 8 bases of the junction unmatched. Germline V gives CDR1 SEHNR, CDR2 FQNEAQ (reference sequence). In DNA, the CDR3 is TGTGCCAGCAGCATCCCCGGGACAGGGGTCGGCTACACCTTC. Amino acids: CASSIPGTGVGYTF.

Only one count was recorded for this clone. The chain joins TRBV7-9 to TRBJ2-7, with 10 bases matching TRBD1. Trimming cost V 5 bases and J 3 bases; bases outside gene matches: 4. There are 14 residues in the CDR3. Looked up from germline, CDR1 is SEHNR and CDR2 is FQNEAQ (reference sequence). This chain's CDR3 is CASSPWDRGYEQYF. The CDR3 coding sequence is TGTGCCAGCAGCCCCTGGGACAGGGGCTACGAGCAGTACTTC.

The chain carries TRBV7-9 and TRBJ1-1; unclear D gene. Trimming pared 5 bases from V and 5 bases from J, leaving 12 bases between. CDR3 length: 13 residues. Germline-derived CDR1 and CDR2 are SEHNR and FQNEAQ (reference sequence). The CDR3 DNA reads as TGTGCCAGCAGCGGGTGGGCGGGGACTGAAGCTTTCTTT. As protein: CASSGWAGTEAFF.

V is TRBV2 and J is TRBJ2-2, with TRBD1 as a possible D gene (5 bases). The V gene lost 5 bases and the J gene lost 1 base, with 8 bases spanning the gap. This CDR3 has 14 residues. Germline CDR1 and CDR2: SNHLY and FYNNEI. The CDR3 nucleotides are TGTGCCAGCAGTACCAGGGAGAACACCGGGGAGCTGTTTTTT. This translates into CASSTRENTGELFF.

The V and J genes are TRBV3-1 (or the pseudogene TRBV3-2) and TRBJ2-7; D is perhaps TRBD2 (7 bases). The length of the CDR3 is 13 residues. From germline, CDR1 is LGHDT and CDR2 YNNKEL (reference sequence). V gave up 2 bases and J gave up 5 bases, with 10 bases separating them. CDR3 sequence reads: CASSQYGGHEQYF. The CDR3 DNA is TGTGCCAGCAGCCAATACGGGGGGCACGAGCAGTACTTC.

V is TRBV5-4 and J is TRBJ1-5, with D unresolved. The CDR3 is made up of 15 amino acids. The V gene's germline CDR1 is SGHNT and CDR2 YYREEE (reference sequence). The ends were cut back, 2 bases at V and 4 bases at J, with 13 bases in the middle. In DNA, the CDR3 is TGTGCCAGCAGCTTACCTCTAGGGAGGAATCAGCCCCAGCATTTT. Residues: CASSLPLGRNQPQHF.

The chain recombines TRBV11-2 with TRBJ1-2; 8 bases line up with TRBD1. The CDR3 length is 16 residues. The V gene's germline CDR1 is SGHAT and CDR2 FQNNGV. The J segment lost 3 bases and the V segment lost 1 base, leaving 7 bases of the junction unmatched. The CDR3 region has the DNA TGTGCCAGCAGCTTAGTCCCCAGGGGGCGAGACTATGGCTACACCTTC. It is translated as CASSLVPRGRDYGYTF.

The rearrangement joins TRBV19 to TRBJ2-7, with TRBD2 as a possible D gene (6 bases). The CDR3 has 15 amino acids. V was trimmed by 3 bases and J by 1 base, leaving 13 bases between them. Looked up from germline, CDR1 is LNHDA and CDR2 is SQIVND (reference sequence). The CDR3: CASSIRDRGSYEQYF. The CDR3 DNA follows: TGTGCCAGTAGTATTCGGGACCGGGGGTCCTACGAGCAGTACTTC.

The chain recombines TRBV6-5 with TRBJ1-4, with 10 bases matching TRBD1. The germline gives CDR1 MNHEY, CDR2 SVGAGI. V was pared by 9 bases and J by 0 bases, with 4 bases of the junction left unmatched. The CDR3 consists of 15 residues. CDR3 residues: CASGTGAATNEKLFF. The CDR3 DNA sequence: TGTGCCAGTGGGACAGGGGCTGCAACTAATGAAAAACTGTTTTTT.

V usage is TRBV11-3 and J usage is TRBJ1-6; 7 nucleotides agree with TRBD1. CDR1 SGHNT and CDR2 YENEEA come from the germline V gene. The junction had 3 bases not matched to a gene; V was cut back by 4 bases and J by 9 bases. The CDR3 is made up of 13 amino acids. CDR3 bases: TGTGCCAGCAGCTCGGGACAGTTTTCACCCCTCCACTTT. As protein: CASSSGQFSPLHF.

The chain employs TRBV5-4 and TRBJ1-1; D is ambiguous. The CDR3 is 13 amino acids. CDR1 and CDR2 (germline): SGHNT, YYREEE (reference sequence). V shed 9 bases and J shed 4 bases, with 16 bases lying between them. DNA for the CDR3: TGTGCCATTTCCTCGGGAGTGAGCACTGAAGCTTTCTTT. This encodes CAISSGVSTEAFF. Full variable domain (outside the CDR3, taken from reference TRBV5-4 and TRBJ1-1): ETGVTQSPTHLIKTRGQQVTLRCSSQSGHNTVSWYQQALGQGPQFIFQYYREEENGRGNFPPRFSGLQFPNYSSELNVNALELDDSALYLCAISSGVSTEAFFGQGTRLTVV.

The chain has TRBV6-5 and TRBJ2-2; D remains unclear. The CDR3 consists of 14 residues. The V end was cut by 8 bases, the J end by 0 bases, with 10 bases between. Per the germline V gene, CDR1 is MNHEY and CDR2 is SVGAGI. The CDR3 here is CASRKEANTGELFF. The CDR3, as DNA: TGTGCCAGCCGAAAAGAAGCGAACACCGGGGAGCTGTTTTTT.

This rearrangement joins TRBV7-8 to TRBJ1-2; TRBD1 aligns across 10 bases. The junction had 9 bases not matched to a gene; V was cut back by 4 bases and J by 4 bases. The CDR3 runs 16 residues. In germline, CDR1 is SGHVS, CDR2 FQNEAQ. The DNA of the CDR3 is TGTGCCAGCAGCTCCCGACAGGGGGCTTGGGGCTATGGCTACACCTTC. Translating it yields CASSSRQGAWGYGYTF.

The rearrangement uses TRBV7-9 and TRBJ2-7; unclear D gene. Germline CDR1 and CDR2: SEHNR and FQNEAQ (reference sequence). The CDR3 extends over 16 amino acids. V shed 1 base and J shed 2 bases, with 15 bases lying between them. The CDR3 protein is CASSLGASPKAYEQYF. CDR3 coding DNA: TGTGCCAGCAGCTTAGGGGCATCACCGAAAGCCTACGAGCAGTACTTC.